These 13 T cell receptor beta chains were all obtained from the same sample, sequenced in a study of cytomegalovirus exposure and HLA in healthy donors. The PCR contained 60 Vbeta and 13 Jbeta primers. The method was immunoSEQ multiplex PCR; TCRdb's version includes in-frame clones alone and lacks a portion of them. The table counts around 140,000 clones; approximately 0.88% lies in the top ten. Sequencing was carried out using PBMCs. These TCRs come from a male donor in good health and CMV-seronegative.

The chain has TRBV18 and TRBJ2-2, with a possible D match to TRBD1 (5 bases). The V gene's germline CDR1 is KGHSH and CDR2 LQKENI. V was trimmed by 3 bases and J by 1 base, leaving 12 bases between them. The CDR3 spans 16 residues. The DNA of the CDR3 is TGTGCCAGCTCACCCGACAGCCCCCTGAACACCGGGGAGCTGTTTTTT. This sequence encodes CASSPDSPLNTGELFF. The entire variable domain, with the rest obtained from reference TRBV18 and TRBJ2-2, is as follows: NAGVMQNPRHLVRRRGQEARLRCSPMKGHSHVYWYRQLPEEGLKFMVYLQKENIIDESGMPKERFSAEFPKEGPSILRIQQVVRGDSAAYFCASSPDSPLNTGELFFGEGSRLTVL.

The chain employs TRBV5-6 and TRBJ2-7, with TRBD2 as a possible D gene (6 bases). CDR1 and CDR2 from the germline V gene are SGHDT and YYEEEE. The CDR3 runs 14 residues. Trimming cost V 3 bases and J 7 bases, with 17 bases left between them. CDR3 amino acids: CASSSLALIGEQYF. The DNA of the CDR3 is TGTGCCAGCAGCTCACTAGCTCTGATCGGGGAGCAGTACTTC.

CDR3 sequence reads: CAISESMRGGYNEQFF. CDR3 DNA: TGTGCCATCAGTGAGTCCATGAGGGGGGGGTACAATGAGCAGTTCTTC. The chain carries TRBV10-3 and TRBJ2-1, with D possibly being TRBD2 (7 bases). The germline CDR1 and CDR2 sequences are ENHRY and SYGVKD. The CDR3 runs 16 residues. Trimming stripped 0 bases from V and 4 bases from J, with 13 bases between.

The V gene is TRBV29-1, the J gene TRBJ1-5; D is possibly TRBD1 (5 bases). This CDR3 comprises 13 residues. Between the trimmed V and J ends, which lost 7 bases and 2 bases, there was a span of 12 bases. The germline CDR1 and CDR2 sequences are SQVTM and ANQGSEA. The CDR3 DNA reads TGCAGCGCGGGGGATCGTGGCAATCAGCCCCAGCATTTT. Its translation: CSAGDRGNQPQHF. Together with reference TRBV29-1 and TRBJ1-5, the CDR3 gives the full variable domain: SAVISQKPSRDICQRGTSLTIQCQVDSQVTMMFWYRQQPGQSLTLIATANQGSEATYESGFVIDKFPISRPNLTFSTLTVSNMSPEDSSIYLCSAGDRGNQPQHFGDGTRLSIL.

The rearrangement joins TRBV5-6 to TRBJ1-5; D perhaps matches TRBD1 (5 bases). Germline V gene lookup returns CDR1 SGHDT and CDR2 YYEEEE. V was pared by 4 bases and J by 7 bases, with 12 bases between. The CDR3 sequence is 13 residues long. Here the CDR3 reads CASSEGVAQPQHF. In DNA, the CDR3 is TGTGCCAGCAGCGAAGGGGTTGCGCAGCCCCAGCATTTT.

DNA of the CDR3: TGCGCCAGCAGCTCGCGACAGACGAACACTGAAGCTTTCTTT. Protein sequence: CASSSRQTNTEAFF. J is TRBJ1-1 and V is TRBV5-1; D is possibly TRBD1 (5 bases). V was shortened by 3 bases and J by 1 base, with 10 bases between the two germline ends. Per germline, CDR1 SGHRS and CDR2 YFSETQ. The CDR3 contains 14 residues.

This chain's CDR3 is CASGPTGVREQYF. The CDR3 coding sequence is TGTGCCAGCGGCCCGACAGGGGTGCGGGAGCAGTACTTC. The rearrangement links TRBV5-6 to TRBJ2-7, with 8 bases matching TRBD1. Germline V gives CDR1 SGHDT, CDR2 YYEEEE. The CDR3 totals 13 residues. V gave up 7 bases and J gave up 7 bases; unmatched junction bases: 10.

The chain links TRBV19 to TRBJ1-1, with 7 bases lining up with TRBD1. This CDR3 has 15 amino acids. The V segment lost 7 bases and the J segment 9 bases; nucleotides outside the gene matches: 17. Germline V CDR1 and CDR2: LNHDA, SQIVND (reference sequence). This chain's CDR3 is CASKRGAGQAVKAFF. CDR3 DNA sequence: TGTGCCAGTAAAAGAGGGGCCGGACAGGCGGTTAAAGCTTTCTTT.

CDR3: CASSPRLSGANVLTF. The CDR3 coding sequence is TGTGCCAGCAGTCCTAGGTTGTCTGGGGCCAACGTCCTGACTTTC. V usage is TRBV6-4 and J usage is TRBJ2-6; D uncertain. CDR3 length: 15 residues. Germline CDR1 MRHNA, CDR2 SNTAGT. Between the trimmed V and J ends, which lost 5 bases and 1 base, there was a span of 9 bases.

The chain has TRBV30 and TRBJ2-5, with D tentatively TRBD2 (5 bases). V was shortened by 2 bases and J by 2 bases, with 15 bases between the two germline ends. CDR1 and CDR2 (germline): GTSNPN, SVGIG (reference sequence). The CDR3 covers 15 residues. The CDR3 region has the DNA TGTGCCTGGAGTTCCCTGCGGGCCCGTCAAGAGACCCAGTACTTC. It yields the protein CAWSSLRARQETQYF.

The chain combines TRBV14 with TRBJ2-7; no firm D call. V lost 5 bases and J 7 bases, leaving 15 bases between the germline ends. Per the germline V gene, CDR1 is SGHDN and CDR2 is FVKESK. This CDR3 has 13 amino acids. The CDR3 is CASSSYTQVEQYF. CDR3 in DNA: TGTGCCAGCAGCTCGTATACCCAGGTAGAGCAGTACTTC.

The rearrangement uses TRBV2 and TRBJ1-1, with TRBD1 identical over 8 bases. This CDR3 comprises 14 residues. Unmatched junction bases numbered 3, after V lost 6 bases and J lost 0 bases. Germline loops: CDR1 SNHLY, CDR2 FYNNEI. The CDR3 loop is CASRRQGLNTEAFF. Written as DNA, the CDR3 is TGTGCCAGCAGGCGACAGGGGTTGAACACTGAAGCTTTCTTT.

The V call is TRBV6-4, the J call TRBJ1-2; TRBD1 is a possible D gene (6 bases). V lost 6 bases and J 14 bases, leaving 13 bases between the germline ends. CDR1 MRHNA and CDR2 SNTAGT come from the germline V gene. The CDR3 contains 10 residues. CDR3 region: CASSQGRRTF. The CDR3 DNA is TGTGCCAGCAGCCAGGGGCGGCGGACCTTC.